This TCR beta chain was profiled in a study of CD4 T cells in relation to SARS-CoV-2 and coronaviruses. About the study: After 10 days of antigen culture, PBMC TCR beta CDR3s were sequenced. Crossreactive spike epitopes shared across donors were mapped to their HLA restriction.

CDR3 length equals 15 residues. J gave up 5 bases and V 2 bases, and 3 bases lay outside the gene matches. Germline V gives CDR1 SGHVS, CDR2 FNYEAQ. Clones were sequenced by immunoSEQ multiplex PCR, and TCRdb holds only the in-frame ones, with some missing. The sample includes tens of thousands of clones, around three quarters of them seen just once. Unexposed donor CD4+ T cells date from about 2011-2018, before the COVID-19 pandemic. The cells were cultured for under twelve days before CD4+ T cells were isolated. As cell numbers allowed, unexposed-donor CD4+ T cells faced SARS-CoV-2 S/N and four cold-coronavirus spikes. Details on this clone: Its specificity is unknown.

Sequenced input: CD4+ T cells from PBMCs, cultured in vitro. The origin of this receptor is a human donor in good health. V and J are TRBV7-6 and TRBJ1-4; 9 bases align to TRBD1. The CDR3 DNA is TGTGCCAGCAGCTTATCGACAGGGGGAAATGAAAAACTGTTTTTT. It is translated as CASSLSTGGNEKLFF.